The 19 T cell receptor beta chains below all came from one sample that was sequenced in a study of blood T cell repertoires in COVID-19. Assay used: immunoSEQ multiplex PCR; TCRdb lists only in-frame clones, some missing. The sample includes around 140,000 clones, 88% of them seen just once. Specimen: peripheral blood. The receptors shown here come from a human donor with COVID-19, enrolled during active disease. The donor label of this sample is uncertain.

This sequence joins TRBV9 and TRBJ1-2, with D possibly matching TRBD1 (5 bases). The ends were cut back, 5 bases at V and 6 bases at J, with 26 bases in the middle. The CDR3 is 17 amino acids. Germline V gene data show CDR1 as SGDLS and CDR2 as YYNGEE. In nucleotides, the CDR3 is TGTGCCAGCAGTTCCCCCCGCAAACAGGTTCGCAAGGATGGCTACACCTTC. Protein sequence: CASSSPRKQVRKDGYTF.

The V call is TRBV7-9, the J call TRBJ2-4; TRBD1 is a possible D gene (6 bases). Germline CDR1 and CDR2: SEHNR and FQNEAQ (reference sequence). V lost 0 bases, J lost 7 bases, and 10 bases lay in between. This CDR3 is 14 amino acids long. CDR3 loop: CASSLAQGINIQYF. The CDR3, as DNA: TGTGCCAGCAGCTTAGCCCAGGGGATCAACATTCAGTACTTC.

Of note for this clone: The sample carries other DNA sequences with the same CDR3. The CDR3: CASSLEAGNTEAFF. CDR3 DNA sequence: TGTGCCAGCAGCTTAGAAGCGGGGAACACTGAAGCTTTCTTT. The chain is built from TRBV11-2 and TRBJ1-1; D is ambiguous. Germline CDR1 and CDR2: SGHAT and FQNNGV. The CDR3 spans 14 residues. V was pared by 0 bases and J by 1 base, with 6 bases between. Variable domain in full (rest from reference TRBV11-2 and TRBJ1-1): EAGVAQSPRYKIIEKRQSVAFWCNPISGHATLYWYQQILGQGPKLLIQFQNNGVVDDSQLPKDRFSAERLKGVDSTLKIQPAKLEDSAVYLCASSLEAGNTEAFFGQGTRLTVV.

This chain links TRBV2 with TRBJ1-2; perhaps TRBD1 as D (5 bases). Germline lookup yields CDR1 SNHLY and CDR2 FYNNEI. Trimming took off 5 bases at V and 6 bases at J, with 19 bases between the two ends. The CDR3 covers 15 residues. The CDR3 sequence: CASSQEETASHGYTF. The DNA of the CDR3 is TGTGCCAGCAGTCAAGAGGAGACAGCCTCCCATGGCTACACCTTC.

This sequence joins TRBV7-9 and TRBJ2-5; the match to TRBD2 covers 12 bases. Per germline, CDR1 SEHNR and CDR2 FQNEAQ (reference sequence). V dropped 1 base and J dropped 4; count of bases not matched to a gene: 1. The length of the CDR3 is 15 residues. As DNA, the CDR3 is TGTGCCAGCAGCTTAGGGGGACTAGCGGGAGAGACCCAGTACTTC. It is translated as CASSLGGLAGETQYF.

The rearrangement links TRBV30 to TRBJ1-6; 7 bases agree with TRBD1. This CDR3 is 16 amino acids long. After removal of 5 bases from V and 0 bases from J, the junction contained 7 bases not matched to a gene. Per germline, CDR1 GTSNPN and CDR2 SVGIG (reference sequence). Written as DNA, the CDR3 is TGTGCCTGGGGAAGGGACAGCCTCTCCTATAATTCACCCCTCCACTTT. Translated, it gives CAWGRDSLSYNSPLHF. Combining the CDR3 with reference TRBV30 and TRBJ1-6 gives the whole variable domain SQTIHQWPATLVQPVGSPLSLECTVEGTSNPNLYWYRQAAGRGLQLLFYSVGIGQISSEVPQNLSASRPQDRQFILSSKKLLLSDSGFYLCAWGRDSLSYNSPLHFGNGTRLTVT.

The chain carries TRBV7-8 and TRBJ1-6; unclear D gene. The ends were cut back, 5 bases at V and 5 bases at J, with 13 bases in the middle. The CDR3 length is 15 residues. Germline values: CDR1 SGHVS, CDR2 FQNEAQ. CDR3: CASSPQRTDNSPLHF. Written as DNA, the CDR3 is TGTGCCAGCAGCCCTCAACGGACTGATAATTCACCCCTCCACTTT.

V and J are TRBV6-5 and TRBJ2-3, with 11 nucleotides matching TRBD2. There are 15 residues in the CDR3. Germline V lookup: CDR1 MNHEY, CDR2 SVGAGI. The trim removed 6 bases at V and 4 bases at J, leaving 6 bases unmatched. In DNA, the CDR3 is TGTGCCAGCAGGTTAGCGGGAGGGGGAGCAGATACGCAGTATTTT. Translation gives CASRLAGGGADTQYF.

V gene TRBV29-1 combines with J gene TRBJ2-1; D is perhaps TRBD1 (5 bases). The germline V gene has CDR1 SQVTM and CDR2 ANQGSEA. The CDR3 contains 13 residues. Between the trimmed V and J ends, which lost 3 bases and 4 bases, there was a span of 10 bases. The CDR3 sequence is CSVDRVGYNEQFF. The CDR3 DNA reads TGCAGCGTTGACAGGGTTGGTTACAATGAGCAGTTCTTC.

The J gene is TRBJ2-3, the V gene TRBV6-4, with D unclear. V shed 6 bases and J shed 6 bases, with 13 bases lying between them. The CDR3 spans 13 residues. The V gene's germline CDR1 is MRHNA and CDR2 SNTAGT. As DNA, the CDR3 is TGTGCCAGCAGCCGAGAAGCCCTTGATACGCAGTATTTT. Its translation: CASSREALDTQYF.

J is TRBJ2-7 and V is TRBV7-6, with no clear D. Germline V CDR1 and CDR2: SGHVS, FNYEAQ. Trimming pared 2 bases from V and 2 bases from J, leaving 10 bases between. CDR3 length equals 14 residues. The CDR3 DNA follows: TGTGCCAGCAGCTTAAGAGGCAGCACCTACGAGCAGTACTTC. It yields the protein CASSLRGSTYEQYF.

The genes are TRBV10-3 and TRBJ1-2; tentative D call: TRBD1 (6 bases). The CDR3 has 14 amino acids. Trimming removed 6 bases from V and 4 bases from J, with 15 bases in between. Per the germline V gene, CDR1 is ENHRY and CDR2 is SYGVKD. The CDR3: CAISTGSSFYGYTF. CDR3 in DNA: TGTGCCATCAGCACAGGGAGCTCCTTCTATGGCTACACCTTC.

V usage is TRBV7-3 and J usage is TRBJ1-1; the D is unclear. This CDR3 spans 13 amino acids. CDR1 SGHTA and CDR2 FQGTGA come from the germline V gene. V was trimmed by 2 bases and J by 1 base, leaving 5 bases between them. DNA for the CDR3: TGTGCCAGCAGCTTATCCGGGAACACTGAAGCTTTCTTT. This codes for CASSLSGNTEAFF. The full variable domain, its missing parts supplied by reference TRBV7-3 and TRBJ1-1, is GAGVSQTPSNKVTEKGKYVELRCDPISGHTALYWYRQSLGQGPEFLIYFQGTGAADDSGLPNDRFFAVRPEGSVSTLKIQRTERGDSAVYLCASSLSGNTEAFFGQGTRLTVV.

The chain employs TRBV5-4 and TRBJ2-7; TRBD2 is a possible D gene (5 bases). V lost 0 bases and J lost 5, with 9 bases in between. Germline V CDR1 and CDR2: SGHNT, YYREEE (reference sequence). The CDR3 consists of 13 residues. The CDR3 sequence: CASSLVLGDEQYF. The DNA for the CDR3 is TGTGCCAGCAGCTTGGTCTTGGGAGACGAGCAGTACTTC.

The chain joins TRBV5-6 to TRBJ2-2, with 9 nucleotides matching TRBD2. CDR3 length: 17 residues. V dropped 0 bases and J dropped 3; count of bases not matched to a gene: 6. Germline V gives CDR1 SGHDT, CDR2 YYEEEE. This chain's CDR3 is CASSLVSGRGDTGELFF. Here the CDR3 DNA reads TGTGCCAGCAGCTTGGTTAGCGGGAGAGGGGACACCGGGGAGCTGTTTTTT.

This chain joins TRBV10-1 and TRBJ2-7, with D tentatively TRBD1 (7 bases). Germline V gene sequence: CDR1 WNHNN, CDR2 SYGVQD (reference sequence). The ends were cut back, 0 bases at V and 4 bases at J, with 10 bases in the middle. The CDR3 spans 14 residues. The CDR3 region has the DNA TGCGCCAGCAGTGAGTCGCCAGGGGGGTACGAGCAGTACTTC. Translated: CASSESPGGYEQYF.

This chain connects TRBV3-1 (or the pseudogene TRBV3-2) to TRBJ2-2, with D tentatively TRBD1 (6 bases). Germline V gene sequence: CDR1 LGHDT, CDR2 YNNKEL (reference sequence). CDR3 length: 16 residues. The V end was cut by 2 bases, the J end by 3 bases, with 13 bases between. The CDR3 loop reads CASSQHYRADTGELFF. The CDR3 bases are TGTGCCAGCAGCCAACATTACAGGGCGGACACCGGGGAGCTGTTTTTT.

In its sample, this clone was seen once. The J gene is TRBJ1-1, the V gene TRBV21-1. TRBV21-1 is a pseudogene. The CDR3 is 13 residues long. The CDR3 nucleotides are TGTGCCAGCAGCCACGAGGGATACACTGAAGCTTTCTTT. Its translation: CASSHEGYTEAFF.

This rearrangement joins TRBV11-2 to TRBJ1-1; D unresolved. In germline, CDR1 is SGHAT, CDR2 FQNNGV. V was clipped by 6 bases and J by 1 base, with 9 bases between them. The CDR3 sequence is 13 residues long. The CDR3 protein is CASSQQRNTEAFF. CDR3 coding DNA: TGTGCCAGCAGTCAACAGAGGAACACTGAAGCTTTCTTT.